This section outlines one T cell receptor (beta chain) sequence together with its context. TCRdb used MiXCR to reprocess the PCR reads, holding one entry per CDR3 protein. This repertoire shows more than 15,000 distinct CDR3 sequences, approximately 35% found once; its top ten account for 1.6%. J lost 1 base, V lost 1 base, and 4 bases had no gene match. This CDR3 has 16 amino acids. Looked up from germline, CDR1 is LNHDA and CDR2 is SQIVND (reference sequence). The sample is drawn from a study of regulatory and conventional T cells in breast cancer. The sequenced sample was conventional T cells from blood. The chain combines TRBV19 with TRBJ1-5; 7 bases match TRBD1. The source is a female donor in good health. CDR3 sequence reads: CASSIGEGASNQPQHF. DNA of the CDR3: TGTGCCAGTAGTATAGGGGAGGGGGCAAGCAATCAGCCCCAGCATTTT. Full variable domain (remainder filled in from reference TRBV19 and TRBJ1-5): DGGITQSPKYLFRKEGQNVTLSCEQNLNHDAMYWYRQDPGQGLRLIYYSQIVNDFQKGDIAEGYSVSREKKESFPLTVTSAQKNPTAFYLCASSIGEGASNQPQHFGDGTRLSIL.